What follows are 25 T cell receptor beta chains derived from one specimen sequenced in a study of T cells in Graves' hyperthyroidism and ophthalmopathy. Template material for amplifying TCR beta CDR3 regions consisted of RNA transcripts. First-round RT-PCR with HTBI primers amplified the TCR CDR3 region. Via MiXCR, TCRdb re-called the multiplex PCR reads, giving one row per CDR3 protein. Of about 500,000 distinct CDR3 sequences in the sample, approximately 15% were seen once. The sample was blood. The receptors shown here come from a woman between 18 and 29 years old with Graves' hyperthyroidism.

The V call is TRBV4-1, the J call TRBJ2-1; 12 nucleotides match TRBD2. V dropped 0 bases and J dropped 5; count of bases not matched to a gene: 5. Germline V gene data show CDR1 as MGHRA and CDR2 as YSYEKL. There are 17 residues in the CDR3. CDR3 region: CASSQEPASGRDNEQFF. The CDR3 DNA is TGCGCCAGCAGCCAAGAGCCGGCTAGCGGGAGGGACAATGAGCAGTTCTTC.

This clonotype was found many times. The rearrangement links TRBV19 to TRBJ1-1; D is perhaps TRBD1 (6 bases). V lost 11 bases to trimming and J lost 4 bases, with 23 bases between them. Germline loops: CDR1 LNHDA, CDR2 SQIVND (reference sequence). The CDR3 consists of 15 residues. Here the CDR3 reads CAAFEETGFGTEAFF. The DNA for the CDR3 is TGTGCCGCGTTTGAGGAGACAGGTTTCGGCACTGAAGCTTTCTTT.

In its sample, this clonotype was seen a few times. V usage is TRBV9 and J usage is TRBJ1-1, with D uncertain. This CDR3 comprises 12 residues. Trimming stripped 3 bases from V and 11 bases from J, with 14 bases between. The germline CDR1 and CDR2 sequences are SGDLS and YYNGEE. The CDR3 region has the DNA TGTGCCAGCAGCGACCGACCCGATCGCGCTTTCTTT. Its protein is CASSDRPDRAFF.

This clonotype was recorded a few times. Mismatch with germline at one junction end may stem from a read error. V is TRBV20-1 and J is TRBJ1-2; a possible D gene is TRBD1 (5 bases). The CDR3 length is 13 residues. Germline CDR1 and CDR2: DFQATT and SNEGSKA (reference sequence). The CDR3 reads CSARGGNFYDYTF. CDR3 nucleotides: TGCAGTGCTAGGGGGGGTAACTTTTATGACTACACCTTC.

The J gene is TRBJ2-1, the V gene TRBV11-1, with D possibly matching TRBD1 (6 bases). V was cut by 2 bases and J by 9 bases, with 17 bases left in between. Germline CDR1 reads SGHAT; CDR2 reads FQDESV (reference sequence). There are 15 residues in the CDR3. The CDR3 DNA sequence: TGTGCCAGCAGCTTAACAGCGAGGGGGTCTGGTGAGCAGTTCTTC. Translating gives CASSLTARGSGEQFF.

This clonotype was found a few times. The gene calls are TRBV10-3 and TRBJ2-1, with 14 nucleotides matching TRBD2. Germline CDR1 and CDR2: ENHRY and SYGVKD. This CDR3 is built from 18 residues. The J segment lost 5 bases and the V segment lost 1 base, leaving 7 bases of the junction unmatched. The CDR3: CAISEFGTSGSGDNEQFF. CDR3 nucleotide sequence: TGTGCCATCAGTGAGTTCGGGACTAGCGGGAGTGGCGACAATGAGCAGTTCTTC.

In this sample, this clonotype turned up many times. J is TRBJ2-5 and V is TRBV7-2, with 10 bases lining up with TRBD1. The CDR3 spans 14 residues. The V segment lost 5 bases and the J segment 5 bases; nucleotides outside the gene matches: 5. Germline lookup yields CDR1 SGHTA and CDR2 FQGNSA. In nucleotides, the CDR3 is TGTGCCAGCAGCAGGGACAGGGGAGAGGAGACCCAGTACTTC. It encodes CASSRDRGEETQYF.

In this sample, this clonotype is medium-sized. V is TRBV9 and J is TRBJ1-3; no clear D gene. The CDR3 consists of 13 residues. The germline V gene has CDR1 SGDLS and CDR2 YYNGEE. Trimming removed 1 base at V and 4 bases at J, with 6 bases between. DNA for the CDR3: TGTGCCAGCAGCGTACCTGGAGGAAACACCATATATTTT. It encodes CASSVPGGNTIYF.

The chain employs TRBV6-2 or TRBV6-3 and TRBJ2-7; tentatively, D is TRBD2 (5 bases). V was cut by 4 bases and J by 3 bases, with 13 bases left in between. This CDR3 contains 14 residues. Germline assignment: CDR1 MNHEY and CDR2 SVGEGT. The CDR3 coding sequence is TGTGCCAGCAGTTTAACCTGGACTGGCTACGAGCAGTACTTC. This sequence encodes CASSLTWTGYEQYF.

The chain recombines TRBV20-1 with TRBJ1-2; TRBD1 matches at 9 bases. This CDR3 region has 17 residues. CDR1 and CDR2 from the germline V gene are DFQATT and SNEGSKA (reference sequence). With 5 bases clipped from V and 4 bases from J, the junction kept 17 bases outside the gene matches. CDR3: CSAAGSPRQGVAYGYTF. Here the CDR3 DNA reads TGCAGTGCTGCGGGTTCGCCACGACAGGGGGTGGCCTATGGCTACACCTTC.

The chain employs TRBV6-5 and TRBJ2-1; 12 nucleotides match TRBD2. This CDR3 has 15 amino acids. V lost 4 bases to trimming and J lost 6 bases; unmatched junction nucleotides: 4. Germline-derived CDR1 and CDR2 are MNHEY and SVGAGI. The CDR3 reads CASSSLAGGGNEQFF. The CDR3 DNA is TGTGCCAGCAGTTCCCTAGCGGGAGGGGGCAATGAGCAGTTCTTC.

This clonotype was observed many times. The chain carries TRBV15 and TRBJ1-2; unclear D gene. Germline lookup yields CDR1 LNHNV and CDR2 YYDKDF (reference sequence). The CDR3 runs to 16 residues. Trimming removed 5 bases at V and 0 bases at J, with 16 bases between. DNA of the CDR3: TGTGCCACCAGCCCTGCCGGGTCTCCAGCTAACTATGGCTACACCTTC. Its protein product is CATSPAGSPANYGYTF.

This clonotype was found many times. V and J are TRBV30 and TRBJ1-2; D is ambiguous. Germline CDR1 and CDR2: GTSNPN and SVGIG (reference sequence). Trimming pared 2 bases from V and 7 bases from J, leaving 8 bases between. The CDR3 length is 11 residues. The CDR3 coding sequence is TGTGCCTGGAGTCGGGGAGGTGGCTACACCTTC. Protein: CAWSRGGGYTF.

This clonotype has only a few counts. The chain is built from TRBV24-1 and TRBJ2-1; TRBD2 matches at 8 bases. The ends lost 5 bases at V and 0 bases at J; junction bases unmatched: 2. The CDR3 has 15 amino acids. From germline, CDR1 is KGHDR and CDR2 SFDVKD. The CDR3 bases are TGTGCCACCAGTGGCCGGGAGGGCTCCTACAATGAGCAGTTCTTC. Its translation: CATSGREGSYNEQFF.

This clonotype has a count of ten or more. V gene TRBV18 combines with J gene TRBJ1-2, with a tentative D call TRBD1 (6 bases). V lost 6 bases to trimming and J lost 4 bases, with 12 bases between them. Germline CDR1 and CDR2: KGHSH and LQKENI. CDR3 length: 13 amino acids. CDR3 in amino acids: CASSLDRTYGYTF. In nucleotides, the CDR3 is TGTGCCAGCTCTCTCGACAGGACCTATGGCTACACCTTC.

This clonotype was seen repeatedly, ten times or more. The chain recombines TRBV30 with TRBJ1-2, with D maybe TRBD1 (6 bases). V was shortened by 0 bases and J by 5 bases, with 13 bases between the two germline ends. CDR1 is GTSNPN, CDR2 SVGIG, per germline (reference sequence). There are 14 residues in the CDR3. Written as DNA, the CDR3 is TGTGCCTGGAGTGTAATAGGGACATCATATGGCTACACCTTC. Protein: CAWSVIGTSYGYTF.

This clonotype came up many times. The chain uses TRBV3-1 and TRBJ2-7; possible D gene TRBD2, 5 bases. The germline CDR1 and CDR2 sequences are LGHDT and YNNKEL (reference sequence). V dropped 0 bases and J dropped 3 bases, with 6 bases sitting between them. The CDR3 covers 13 residues. The CDR3 DNA follows: TGTGCCAGCAGCCAAGAAGGAGGCTACGAGCAGTACGTC. This encodes CASSQEGGYEQYV.

In nucleotides, the CDR3 is TGTGCCAGCAGCACATTACAAGGACAGAATCAGCCCCAGCATTTT. Translating it yields CASSTLQGQNQPQHF. V is TRBV28 and J is TRBJ1-5, with TRBD1 as a possible D gene (6 bases). V dropped 6 bases and J dropped 4 bases, with 16 bases sitting between them. The CDR3 has 15 residues. Per the germline V gene, CDR1 is MDHEN and CDR2 is SYDVKM.

On this clonotype: A much larger clone differs from this one at a single base, so this may be a read error. The chain recombines TRBV29-1 with TRBJ1-2; 7 bases are a match to TRBD1. Germline V gene sequence: CDR1 SQVTM, CDR2 ANQGSEA. The CDR3 has 14 amino acids. Written as DNA, the CDR3 is TGCACCGTTGAAGATGTAGGGACAGCGTATGGCTACACCTTC. Its translation: CTVEDVGTAYGYTF.

This clonotype was recorded many times. The rearrangement links TRBV3-1 to TRBJ2-7; D is undetermined. This CDR3 comprises 13 residues. Germline V CDR1 and CDR2: LGHDT, YNNKEL (reference sequence). Trimming pared 0 bases from V and 4 bases from J, leaving 7 bases between. The CDR3 sequence is CASSQDTGYEQYV. The CDR3 coding sequence is TGTGCCAGCAGCCAAGATACGGGTTACGAGCAGTACGTC.

This clonotype was seen ten or more times. The chain couples TRBV11-3 to TRBJ2-7; tentative D call: TRBD2 (5 bases). The CDR3 loop spans 14 amino acids. Trimming removed 3 bases at V and 3 bases at J, with 12 bases between. Germline-derived CDR1 and CDR2 are SGHNT and YENEEA. The CDR3 coding sequence is TGTGCCAGCAGCTTTTTGGACTTGAGCTACGAGCAGTACTTC. Protein sequence: CASSFLDLSYEQYF.

This clonotype was observed at least ten times. The rearrangement links TRBV20-1 to TRBJ2-7; 7 bases are a match to TRBD1. Germline lookup yields CDR1 DFQATT and CDR2 SNEGSKA (reference sequence). There are 14 residues in the CDR3. The junction had 7 bases not matched to a gene; V was cut back by 3 bases and J by 2 bases. The chain's CDR3 is CSASPPTGTYEQYF. DNA for the CDR3: TGCAGTGCTAGTCCCCCGACAGGGACCTACGAGCAGTACTTC.

The J gene is TRBJ2-1, the V gene TRBV5-6; 10 bases are shared with TRBD2. The ends lost 1 base at V and 9 bases at J; junction bases unmatched: 7. CDR1 SGHDT and CDR2 YYEEEE come from the germline V gene. The CDR3 spans 15 residues. For the CDR3, the DNA is TGTGCCAGCAGCTTGCCTAGCGGGAGTGGTACTGAGCAGTTCTTC. It codes for CASSLPSGSGTEQFF.

This clonotype was recorded many times. The CDR3, as DNA: TGTGCCAGCAGTTACTCGGGCCTGATAAACACTGAAGCTTTCTTT. Its protein is CASSYSGLINTEAFF. This chain links TRBV6-5 with TRBJ1-1; D call uncertain. Germline V gene data show CDR1 as MNHEY and CDR2 as SVGAGI. The CDR3 covers 15 residues. V was clipped by 0 bases and J by 2 bases, with 10 bases between them.

This clonotype has more than one count but fewer than ten. V usage is TRBV7-2 and J usage is TRBJ1-2; 10 positions agree with TRBD1. V shed 1 base, J shed 8 bases, and the junction held 7 bases outside the gene matches. The germline CDR1 and CDR2 sequences are SGHTA and FQGNSA. The CDR3 length is 15 residues. The CDR3 region has the DNA TGTGCCAGCAGCTTAGAGGGGACAGGGGTCGGGGGCTACACCTTC. It is translated as CASSLEGTGVGGYTF.